Presented here are 26 T cell receptor beta chains from one specimen sequenced in a study of T cell responses to AZD1222 COVID-19 vaccine. Clones were sequenced by immunoSEQ multiplex PCR, and TCRdb holds only the in-frame ones, with some missing. The table shows 90,000 to 150,000 clones, with approximately 90% occurring only once. Sequencing used peripheral blood, obtained 28 days after the second AZD1222 dose. Receptor source: an adult who received the AZD1222 COVID-19 vaccine.

The V and J genes are TRBV4-1 and TRBJ1-2, with 9 positions matching TRBD1. Germline CDR1 MGHRA, CDR2 YSYEKL. This CDR3 is 18 amino acids long. With V trimmed by 2 bases and J by 2 bases, 12 bases remained unmatched. The CDR3 loop reads CASSQTTGGSYANYGYTF. CDR3 nucleotide sequence: TGCGCCAGCAGCCAAACCACAGGGGGCTCATATGCCAACTATGGCTACACCTTC.

V is TRBV6-6 and J is TRBJ2-2; D possibly uses TRBD1 or TRBD2 (5 bases each). The CDR3 contains 14 residues. CDR1 is MNHNY, CDR2 SVGAGI, per germline (reference sequence). Trimming removed 6 bases at V and 3 bases at J, with 11 bases between. CDR3 DNA: TGTGCCAGCAGGCCGGGACGGGACACCGGGGAGCTGTTTTTT. The encoded protein is CASRPGRDTGELFF.

The rearrangement joins TRBV19 to TRBJ2-5; D is perhaps TRBD2 (6 bases). Between the trimmed V and J ends, which lost 4 bases and 3 bases, there was a span of 6 bases. The germline CDR1 and CDR2 sequences are LNHDA and SQIVND (reference sequence). This CDR3 has 12 amino acids. Here the CDR3 DNA reads TGTGCCAGTAGTAGGAGGGAAGAGACCCAGTACTTC. Translated, it gives CASSRREETQYF.

In its sample, this clone was seen once. The chain recombines TRBV5-1 with TRBJ2-5; the D call may be TRBD1 or TRBD2 (5 bases each). V was shortened by 2 bases and J by 1 base, with 15 bases between the two germline ends. CDR3 size: 16 residues. In germline, CDR1 is SGHRS, CDR2 YFSETQ. The CDR3 is CASSLLTLGRQETQYF. The CDR3 coding sequence is TGCGCCAGCAGCTTACTAACATTGGGACGCCAAGAGACCCAGTACTTC. The full variable domain, with the rest looked up from reference TRBV5-1 and TRBJ2-5, is KAGVTQTPRYLIKTRGQQVTLSCSPISGHRSVSWYQQTPGQGLQFLFEYFSETQRNKGNFPGRFSGRQFSNSRSEMNVSTLELGDSALYLCASSLLTLGRQETQYFGPGTRLLVL.

This chain joins TRBV29-1 and TRBJ2-7; 9 bases fit TRBD1. Germline CDR1 reads SQVTM; CDR2 reads ANQGSEA. The V segment lost 6 bases and the J segment 2 bases; nucleotides outside the gene matches: 14. This CDR3 spans 16 amino acids. The CDR3 is CSVHTLRGQGAYEQYF. In DNA form, the CDR3 reads TGCAGCGTCCATACCCTCCGGGGACAGGGTGCCTACGAGCAGTACTTC.

This clone was seen once. This chain joins TRBV7-3 and TRBJ1-1; the D gene is possibly TRBD1 (5 bases). The CDR3 totals 13 residues. Germline V gene sequence: CDR1 SGHTA, CDR2 FQGTGA. Trimming took 5 bases from V and 0 from J, leaving 7 bases between them. The CDR3: CASSRQLNTEAFF. As DNA, the CDR3 is TGTGCCAGCAGCAGACAGCTGAACACTGAAGCTTTCTTT.

This clone has only a few counts. Within the sample, other DNA sequences also encode this same CDR3. V and J are TRBV19 and TRBJ1-5; tentatively, D is TRBD1 (6 bases). This CDR3 comprises 15 residues. CDR1 LNHDA and CDR2 SQIVND come from the germline V gene (reference sequence). Trimming took 1 base from V and 1 from J, leaving 8 bases between them. CDR3: CASSIGGGSNQPQHF. CDR3 nucleotides: TGTGCCAGTAGTATAGGAGGGGGGAGCAATCAGCCCCAGCATTTT.

Note on this clone: Different DNA sequences within this sample yield the same CDR3. J is TRBJ2-2 and V is TRBV3-1 (or the pseudogene TRBV3-2), with no clear D. CDR1 and CDR2 (germline): LGHDT, YNNKEL (reference sequence). With 4 bases removed from V and 1 base from J, the gap between germline ends came to 1 base. There are 12 residues in the CDR3. The DNA for the CDR3 is TGTGCCAGCAGCCGGAACACCGGGGAGCTGTTTTTT. It specifies CASSRNTGELFF.

The chain couples TRBV10-3 to TRBJ1-1; D not certain. The V gene lost 4 bases and the J gene lost 4 bases, with 10 bases spanning the gap. The CDR3 is 13 amino acids. The germline CDR1 and CDR2 sequences are ENHRY and SYGVKD. CDR3 nucleotide sequence: TGTGCCATCAGTGCAGGACCCCCCACTGAAGCTTTCTTT. It codes for CAISAGPPTEAFF.

This clone was counted once. This chain uses TRBV6-5 with TRBJ1-2; the D gene is possibly TRBD1 (5 bases). CDR3 length: 13 amino acids. V was pared by 6 bases and J by 6 bases, with 14 bases between. Germline V gives CDR1 MNHEY, CDR2 SVGAGI. CDR3 in DNA: TGTGCCAGCAGGAAGATCGGGGGGAATGGCTACACCTTC. Encoded protein: CASRKIGGNGYTF.

This clone has just a few counts. The gene calls are TRBV19 and TRBJ2-2; weak D call: TRBD1 (6 bases). The CDR3 covers 14 residues. Trimming pared 9 bases from V and 3 bases from J, leaving 14 bases between. Germline V gives CDR1 LNHDA, CDR2 SQIVND (reference sequence). The CDR3 here is CASQGLRDTGELFF. The CDR3 DNA is TGTGCCAGCCAGGGGCTAAGAGACACCGGGGAGCTGTTTTTT.

The chain recombines TRBV6-2 or TRBV6-3 with TRBJ2-5, with 7 bases aligning to TRBD2. The germline CDR1 and CDR2 sequences are MNHEY and SVGEGT. This CDR3 contains 13 residues. The junction had 4 bases not matched to a gene; V was cut back by 2 bases and J by 7 bases. CDR3 nucleotides: TGTGCCAGCAGTTACGCGGGGGAAGGGACCCAGTACTTC. This gives the protein CASSYAGEGTQYF.

The J gene is TRBJ2-3, the V gene TRBV3-1 (or the pseudogene TRBV3-2), with 9 positions matching TRBD2. The CDR3 totals 15 residues. The V segment lost 7 bases and the J segment 1 base; nucleotides outside the gene matches: 6. Germline CDR1 and CDR2: LGHDT and YNNKEL (reference sequence). CDR3 in DNA: TGTGCCAGCACCCGGGGCGGGGGGGGCACAGATACGCAGTATTTT. Protein product: CASTRGGGGTDTQYF.

The chain links TRBV3-1 (or the pseudogene TRBV3-2) to TRBJ1-2, with D perhaps TRBD1 (6 bases). V was cut by 0 bases and J by 6 bases, with 14 bases left in between. This CDR3 has 15 residues. Germline CDR1 is LGHDT and CDR2 is YNNKEL (reference sequence). The CDR3 spells CASSQDSGVTDGYTF. CDR3 nucleotides: TGTGCCAGCAGCCAAGATTCAGGGGTAACAGATGGCTACACCTTC.

The chain is built from TRBV29-1 and TRBJ1-1, with a tentative D call TRBD1 (5 bases). The CDR3 has 12 amino acids. Trimming removed 6 bases at V and 6 bases at J, with 14 bases between. The V gene's germline CDR1 is SQVTM and CDR2 ANQGSEA. The CDR3 bases are TGCAGCGTCGACCGGGACCTCTCTGAAGCTTTCTTT. Amino acids: CSVDRDLSEAFF.

The J gene is TRBJ1-5, the V gene TRBV6-2 or TRBV6-3; unclear D gene. Germline-derived CDR1 and CDR2 are MNHEY and SVGEGT. This CDR3 is built from 14 residues. V dropped 2 bases and J dropped 2 bases, with 7 bases sitting between them. CDR3 sequence (DNA): TGTGCCAGCAGTTACAGGGTTGGCAATCAGCCCCAGCATTTT. It codes for CASSYRVGNQPQHF.

The chain employs TRBV20-1 and TRBJ1-1; 9 bases are a match to TRBD1. The CDR3 is made up of 19 amino acids. J gave up 0 bases and V 3 bases, and 17 bases lay outside the gene matches. Germline CDR1 DFQATT, CDR2 SNEGSKA (reference sequence). The DNA for the CDR3 is TGCAGTGCTAGTGGGGGACAGGGAGGAGGGAATCTCATGAACACTGAAGCTTTCTTT. Encoded protein: CSASGGQGGGNLMNTEAFF.

The chain has TRBV11-2 and TRBJ2-7, with 7 nucleotides matching TRBD1. The J segment lost 6 bases and the V segment lost 3 bases, leaving 5 bases of the junction unmatched. Looked up from germline, CDR1 is SGHAT and CDR2 is FQNNGV. This CDR3 spans 13 amino acids. CDR3 loop: CASSFRGRREQYF. The CDR3 nucleotides read TGTGCCAGCAGCTTCAGGGGGAGACGCGAGCAGTACTTC.

The CDR3 loop is CASSFTGGGGVDTQYF. In DNA form, the CDR3 reads TGTGCCAGCAGCTTTACTGGGGGAGGGGGCGTAGATACGCAGTATTTT. The V and J genes are TRBV7-2 and TRBJ2-3; D is possibly TRBD1 or TRBD2 (7 bases each). Trimming shortened V by 3 bases and J by 5 bases, and 18 bases separated the two germline ends. Germline CDR1 SGHTA, CDR2 FQGNSA. The CDR3 runs 16 residues.

The chain recombines TRBV7-2 with TRBJ2-5; weak D call: TRBD2 (6 bases). Trimming removed 5 bases from V and 2 bases from J, with 15 bases in between. The CDR3 has 15 amino acids. In germline, CDR1 is SGHTA, CDR2 FQGNSA. The CDR3 sequence is CASSPSSGVQETQYF. CDR3 nucleotides: TGTGCCAGCAGCCCGTCCTCGGGGGTACAAGAGACCCAGTACTTC.

The CDR3 region has the DNA TGTGCCAGCAGTCACTGGACAGCTAATGAAAAACTGTTTTTT. Its translation: CASSHWTANEKLFF. This chain links TRBV3-1 (or the pseudogene TRBV3-2) with TRBJ1-4; tentative D call: TRBD1 (6 bases). Germline CDR1 is LGHDT and CDR2 is YNNKEL (reference sequence). The CDR3 consists of 14 residues. Trimming left V 6 bases short and J 3 bases short, with 11 bases between.

The chain uses TRBV29-1 and TRBJ1-2; TRBD1 matches at 8 bases. V shed 8 bases and J 4 bases; nucleotides not matched to a gene: 9. Germline V gives CDR1 SQVTM, CDR2 ANQGSEA. The CDR3 totals 13 residues. The CDR3 protein is CSLSRGPSYGYTF. The CDR3 nucleotides are TGCAGCCTAAGCAGGGGGCCTAGCTATGGCTACACCTTC. Supplemented by reference TRBV29-1 and TRBJ1-2, the full variable domain reads SAVISQKPSRDICQRGTSLTIQCQVDSQVTMMFWYRQQPGQSLTLIATANQGSEATYESGFVIDKFPISRPNLTFSTLTVSNMSPEDSSIYLCSLSRGPSYGYTFGSGTRLTVV.

The chain recombines TRBV14 with TRBJ1-1; TRBD1 might be the D (5 bases). CDR3 length: 14 amino acids. Trimming left V 0 bases short and J 4 bases short, with 9 bases between. Germline lookup yields CDR1 SGHDN and CDR2 FVKESK. The CDR3 DNA is TGTGCCAGCAGCCAAGATGGGAGGGGCACTGAAGCTTTCTTT. Its protein product is CASSQDGRGTEAFF. The whole variable domain, filled in from reference TRBV14 and TRBJ1-1, reads EAGVTQFPSHSVIEKGQTVTLRCDPISGHDNLYWYRRVMGKEIKFLLHFVKESKQDESGMPNNRFLAERTGGTYSTLKVQPAELEDSGVYFCASSQDGRGTEAFFGQGTRLTVV.

The chain joins TRBV5-4 to TRBJ2-1, with D possibly matching TRBD2 (6 bases). Germline assignment: CDR1 SGHNT and CDR2 YYREEE (reference sequence). The CDR3 totals 14 residues. The V end lost 4 bases, the J end lost 2 bases, and 10 bases lay between the germline ends. The CDR3 coding sequence is TGTGCCAGCAGCGCAGGGACTCCCTACAATGAGCAGTTCTTC. This encodes CASSAGTPYNEQFF. Combining the CDR3 with reference TRBV5-4 and TRBJ2-1 gives the whole variable domain ETGVTQSPTHLIKTRGQQVTLRCSSQSGHNTVSWYQQALGQGPQFIFQYYREEENGRGNFPPRFSGLQFPNYSSELNVNALELDDSALYLCASSAGTPYNEQFFGPGTRLTVL.

The chain combines TRBV13 with TRBJ2-2; 13 bases agree with TRBD2. The V gene end was trimmed by 3 bases and the J gene end by 4 bases; junction bases not matched to a gene: 8. In germline, CDR1 is PRHDT, CDR2 FYEKMQ (reference sequence). CDR3 length equals 18 residues. The CDR3 DNA is TGTGCCAGCAGCTTCGGACTAGCGGGGGTGCGAATCACCGGGGAGCTGTTTTTT. Protein sequence: CASSFGLAGVRITGELFF.

The genes are TRBV4-1 and TRBJ2-1, with 11 positions matching TRBD2. V dropped 3 bases and J dropped 8; count of bases not matched to a gene: 12. This CDR3 contains 17 residues. From germline, CDR1 is MGHRA and CDR2 YSYEKL. In DNA form, the CDR3 reads TGCGCCAGCAGCCACGCCGTGACTAGCGGGGTTTTCGATGAGCAGTTCTTC. Translating gives CASSHAVTSGVFDEQFF.